This T cell receptor (beta chain) was sequenced during a study of blood T cell repertoires in COVID-19. The protocol was immunoSEQ multiplex PCR, while the TCRdb copy is restricted to in-frame clones and leaves out a portion. The data show about 160,000 clones, roughly 80% seen once. This clone was observed a few times. The CDR3 is made up of 14 amino acids. The V segment lost 5 bases and the J segment 2 bases; nucleotides outside the gene matches: 2. The germline CDR1 and CDR2 sequences are SEHNR and FQNEAQ (reference sequence). The sequencing input was PBMCs or T cells enriched from blood (not recorded which). The chain recombines TRBV7-9 with TRBJ1-4, with TRBD1 identical over 7 bases. This TCR came from a woman aged 40 to 50 with acute COVID-19. The CDR3 loop is CASSLGQTNEKLFF. CDR3 DNA sequence: TGTGCCAGCAGCCTGGGACAGACTAATGAAAAACTGTTTTTT.